The 6 T cell receptor beta chains below come from one sample, sequenced in a study of blood T cells in healthy people across ages. Next came a second PCR, run for 7 to 11 cycles, which used a sample-barcoded 5' primer along with a J-beta primer mix. TCRdb reprocessed the 5' RACE reads with MiXCR, giving one entry per CDR3 protein. The repertoire holds hundreds of thousands of distinct CDR3 sequences, with 55% to 70% as singletons. Sequencing was done on a sample of blood. The source of these receptors is a man aged 25-40 years in good health.

Regarding this clonotype: One end of the junction varies from germline; a read error may be responsible. This chain joins TRBV7-2 and TRBJ1-2; no clear D. This CDR3 region has 16 residues. Germline V gene data show CDR1 as SGHTA and CDR2 as FQGNSA. The CDR3 DNA follows: TGTGCCATCAGCTTATCGCCTCCCGTAGCTTACTATGGCTACACCTTC. It yields the protein CAISLSPPVAYYGYTF.

V usage is TRBV3-1 and J usage is TRBJ2-7; 9 nucleotides line up with TRBD2. Germline V lookup: CDR1 LGHDT, CDR2 YNNKEL (reference sequence). The CDR3 runs to 15 residues. Trimming removed 1 base from V and 4 bases from J; junction bases left unmatched: 5. For the CDR3, the DNA is TGTGCCAGCAGCCAAGGCCTAGCGGGAAGGTACGAGCAGTACTTC. It specifies CASSQGLAGRYEQYF.

CDR3 sequence reads: CASILSRTGSEQYF. CDR3 bases: TGTGCCAGCATTCTGTCCCGGACAGGAAGCGAGCAGTACTTC. This chain connects TRBV9 to TRBJ2-7; 7 bases line up with TRBD1. The CDR3 length is 14 residues. V lost 6 bases, J lost 6 bases, and 12 bases stayed unmatched. Germline V gives CDR1 SGDLS, CDR2 YYNGEE.

The J gene is TRBJ2-1, the V gene TRBV5-1, with 8 bases identical to TRBD2. CDR3 length: 17 residues. CDR1 SGHRS and CDR2 YFSETQ come from the germline V gene. V lost 0 bases to trimming and J lost 7 bases; unmatched junction nucleotides: 12. The CDR3 protein is CASSLGVYGRAGNEQFF. In nucleotides, the CDR3 is TGCGCCAGCAGCTTGGGGGTGTACGGGAGGGCCGGTAATGAGCAGTTCTTC.

The rearrangement links TRBV15 to TRBJ2-7, with TRBD1 matching 11 bases. The CDR3 consists of 18 residues. The J segment lost 2 bases and the V segment lost 4 bases, leaving 13 bases of the junction unmatched. Germline CDR1 and CDR2: LNHNV and YYDKDF (reference sequence). The CDR3 DNA reads as TGTGCCACCAGCACCGGGACAGGGGGTAGGTCGCTACCCTACGAGCAGTACTTC. Amino acid sequence: CATSTGTGGRSLPYEQYF.

V is TRBV11-2 and J is TRBJ2-5; 7 bases line up with TRBD1. The V segment lost 4 bases and the J segment 2 bases; nucleotides outside the gene matches: 7. Germline V gene data show CDR1 as SGHAT and CDR2 as FQNNGV. The CDR3 has 15 residues. This chain's CDR3 is CASSSPGQPQETQYF. The CDR3 nucleotides are TGTGCCAGCAGCTCCCCGGGACAGCCACAAGAGACCCAGTACTTC.